This T cell receptor beta chain stems from a study of technical replicates of blood from a few donors. Some clones are missing from TCRdb's copy, which holds only in-frame ones; the method was immunoSEQ multiplex PCR. The sample yields 68,000 or so clones, 95% to 97% seen once. Germline-derived CDR1 and CDR2 are SGHRS and YFSETQ. V lost 4 bases and J 0 bases, leaving 12 bases between the germline ends. The CDR3 loop spans 15 amino acids. The chain links TRBV5-1 to TRBJ2-3; D perhaps matches TRBD2 (6 bases). Sequencing was carried out using T cells isolated from PBMCs. The clonotype comes from a human donor in good health. The CDR3 DNA reads as TGCGCCAGCAGCCGGCGGGGTACTAGCACAGATACGCAGTATTTT. It yields the protein CASSRRGTSTDTQYF.